A single sample gave rise to the 8 T cell receptor beta chains below, sequenced in a study of shared clonotypes between healthy human individuals (dated by TCRdb to 2018 to 2021). The library was obtained by the immunoSEQ multiplex PCR assay. Drawn from immuneACCESS, this table holds only the in-frame rearrangements with V and J called that TCRdb kept. Clones are partly lost; checked studies trace under half to an unresolved V gene and leave the rest unexplained. The sample table lists roughly 1.4 million clones, approximately 98.5% of them with a count of one. Jointly, the top ten make up about 0.34% of the sample. Sequencing was carried out using naive CD4+ T cells sorted from blood. This specimen's cell subset or site label, per the study, means: CD45RA+ positively selected. These receptors all come from a man in his thirties or forties in good health.

The chain combines TRBV19 with TRBJ1-5; D is uncertain. There are 11 residues in the CDR3. Looked up from germline, CDR1 is LNHDA and CDR2 is SQIVND (reference sequence). Deletions cut 5 bases from V and 5 bases from J, with 4 bases between. The CDR3 nucleotides are TGTGCCAGTAGTTCCGATCAGCCCCAGCATTTT. This translates into CASSSDQPQHF.

This clone was picked up one time. The V call is TRBV20-1, the J call TRBJ2-5; perhaps TRBD2 as D (6 bases). Per the germline V gene, CDR1 is DFQATT and CDR2 is SNEGSKA (reference sequence). The length of the CDR3 is 11 residues. V lost 5 bases, J lost 7 bases, and 11 bases lay in between. CDR3 protein: CSAGGVATQYF. DNA of the CDR3: TGCAGTGCTGGAGGGGTCGCGACCCAGTACTTC.

This chain links TRBV14 with TRBJ2-7; TRBD1 or TRBD2 may be the D gene (5 bases each). CDR3 length: 17 amino acids. Deletions cut 4 bases from V and 3 bases from J, with 22 bases between. Germline assignment: CDR1 SGHDN and CDR2 FVKESK. CDR3 sequence (DNA): TGTGCCAGCAGCCTCATCCCAAAAACGGGACCCTACTACGAGCAGTACTTC. Translated, it gives CASSLIPKTGPYYEQYF.

In DNA, the CDR3 is TGTGCCAGCTCACCCCAGTTATCCTACAATGAGCAGTTCTTC. Translated: CASSPQLSYNEQFF. This chain uses TRBV18 with TRBJ2-1, with D unresolved. CDR1 KGHSH and CDR2 LQKENI come from the germline V gene. The CDR3 has 14 residues. Deletions cut 3 bases from V and 1 base from J, with 7 bases between. The complete variable domain, with remaining parts taken from reference TRBV18 and TRBJ2-1, reads NAGVMQNPRHLVRRRGQEARLRCSPMKGHSHVYWYRQLPEEGLKFMVYLQKENIIDESGMPKERFSAEFPKEGPSILRIQQVVRGDSAAYFCASSPQLSYNEQFFGPGTRLTVL.

The chain employs TRBV30 and TRBJ2-2, with D unclear. In germline, CDR1 is GTSNPN, CDR2 SVGIG (reference sequence). This CDR3 has 12 amino acids. V was shortened by 5 bases and J by 8 bases, with 12 bases between the two germline ends. Here the CDR3 reads CAWFSGSGELFF. For the CDR3, the DNA is TGTGCCTGGTTTTCTGGAAGTGGGGAGCTGTTTTTT.

The rearrangement uses TRBV14 and TRBJ1-2; TRBD1 is a possible D gene (5 bases). The V end lost 1 base, the J end lost 7 bases, and 19 bases lay between the germline ends. Germline assignment: CDR1 SGHDN and CDR2 FVKESK. The CDR3 has 16 residues. The CDR3 nucleotides are TGTGCCAGCAGCCAAGTCACGGGACGCCGTTTTAGTGGCTACACCTTC. Protein: CASSQVTGRRFSGYTF.

The chain employs TRBV7-2 and TRBJ2-3; the D is unclear. Germline V gene lookup returns CDR1 SGHTA and CDR2 FQGNSA. V lost 7 bases and J 0 bases, leaving 11 bases between the germline ends. This CDR3 comprises 14 residues. CDR3 DNA sequence: TGTGCCAGCACCCATCGCAGGAGCACAGATACGCAGTATTTT. Protein sequence: CASTHRRSTDTQYF.

The J gene is TRBJ2-1, the V gene TRBV5-1; no firm D call. Trimming removed 0 bases at V and 0 bases at J, with 4 bases between. The V gene's germline CDR1 is SGHRS and CDR2 YFSETQ. This CDR3 is 14 amino acids long. CDR3 region: CASSLENSYNEQFF. In DNA, the CDR3 is TGCGCCAGCAGCTTGGAGAACTCCTACAATGAGCAGTTCTTC.